This T cell receptor (beta chain) appears in the sequencing data of a study of blood T cell repertoires in COVID-19. Using immunoSEQ multiplex PCR, the repertoire was profiled, and TCRdb retains in-frame clones only, with some absent. This table has over 55,000 clones, about 90% appearing once. This CDR3 is 15 amino acids long. With V trimmed by 2 bases and J by 3 bases, 4 bases remained unmatched. Germline CDR1 reads SGDLS; CDR2 reads YYNGEE. Sequencing was done on a sample of peripheral blood. The clonotype comes from a human donor in a cohort sampled during active COVID-19. The chain is built from TRBV9 and TRBJ1-2; TRBD1 aligns across 10 bases. CDR3 in amino acids: CASSVTGGEDYGYTF. The CDR3 nucleotides read TGTGCCAGCAGCGTGACAGGGGGCGAGGACTATGGCTACACCTTC.